Sequencing of this T cell receptor beta chain was carried out in a study of blood T cell repertoires in COVID-19. Study context: The United States, Italy and Spain provided the acute and convalescent COVID-19 samples. In each case, the material was cDNA or gDNA derived from T cells, B-cell-depleted T cells, or PBMCs.

This CDR3 has 14 amino acids. V dropped 0 bases and J dropped 5 bases, with 7 bases sitting between them. Germline assignment: CDR1 MNHEY and CDR2 SVGAGI. Seattle's enrolled individuals joined amid active infection and were then monitored longitudinally. Original processing notes: Amplified reference gene primers provided the basis for estimating nucleated cell counts. TCRdb's table, derived via immunoSEQ multiplex PCR, lists solely in-frame clones and lacks some. That table supplies the V and J calls and clone size; D and trimming were determined from the DNA. The table records about 150,000 clones, 65% to 90% of them present only once. This clone appeared once.

The sample comprised peripheral blood. The clonotype was recovered from a woman between 55 and 75 years old with COVID-19, enrolled during active disease. The chain joins TRBV6-5 to TRBJ1-4; D is uncertain. This CDR3 is CASSYSIRNEKLFF. CDR3 sequence (DNA): TGTGCCAGCAGTTACTCGATCCGGAATGAAAAACTGTTTTTT.